The clone carrying this TCR beta chain was recorded only once. The antigen is unknown. This record belongs to a study of T cell responses to AZD1222 COVID-19 vaccine. General study points: Scientists sampled the repertoires only once the peak T cell response had passed. Mostly white British, mostly female donors; authors suggested clonal diversity may be underestimated.

Assay used: immunoSEQ multiplex PCR; TCRdb lists only in-frame clones, some missing. This sample yields roughly 150,000 clones, of which around 86% are seen a single time; approximately 9% belongs to the top ten. Second doses were pooled across both intervals (about 4 or about 12 weeks). CDR3 size: 14 residues. V shed 6 bases and J 9 bases; nucleotides not matched to a gene: 7. Per germline, CDR1 MNHEY and CDR2 SMNVEV (reference sequence). Here the sequenced sample was peripheral blood, taken 28 days after the second AZD1222 dose. The V and J genes are TRBV27 and TRBJ2-7, with TRBD2 identical over 14 bases. This receptor was identified in an adult who received the AZD1222 COVID-19 vaccine. This CDR3 is CASRDGTSGRGQYF. The CDR3 nucleotides read TGTGCCAGCAGGGACGGGACTAGCGGGAGAGGGCAGTACTTC.